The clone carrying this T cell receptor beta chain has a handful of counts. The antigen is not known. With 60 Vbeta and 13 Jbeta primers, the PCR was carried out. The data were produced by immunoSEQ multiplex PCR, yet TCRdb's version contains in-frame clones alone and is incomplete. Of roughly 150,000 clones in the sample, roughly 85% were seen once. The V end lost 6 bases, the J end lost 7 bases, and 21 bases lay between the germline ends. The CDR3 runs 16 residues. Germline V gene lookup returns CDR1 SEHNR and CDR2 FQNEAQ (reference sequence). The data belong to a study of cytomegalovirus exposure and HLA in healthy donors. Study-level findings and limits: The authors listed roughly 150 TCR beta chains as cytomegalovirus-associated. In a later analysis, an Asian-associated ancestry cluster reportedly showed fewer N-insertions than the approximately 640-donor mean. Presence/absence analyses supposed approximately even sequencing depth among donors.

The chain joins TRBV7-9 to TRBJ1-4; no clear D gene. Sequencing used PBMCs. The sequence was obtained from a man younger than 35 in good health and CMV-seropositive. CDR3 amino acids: CASSFGPKGEGEKLFF. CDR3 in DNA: TGTGCCAGCAGTTTCGGACCAAAGGGCGAGGGTGAAAAACTGTTTTTT.